This TCR beta chain was obtained from a study of beta chain features in type 1 diabetes. Study results and limitations: Since sequencing was performed on cDNA, cells with high TCR expression could be over-represented.

Expressed TCRB transcripts were sequenced, since all the RNA that had been isolated was reverse transcribed. The method was immunoSEQ multiplex PCR; TCRdb's version includes in-frame clones alone and lacks a portion of them. The table includes 310,000 or so clones, 8% to 13% detected once. The table lists this clone with many counts. Its specificity is not known. Isolation of CD4+ naive, central memory, regulatory and stem cell-like memory cells was achieved by sorting via CD45RO/CCR7/CD25/CD127/CD95/CD27. Sequenced sample: naive CD4+ T cells from blood. This TCR was sampled from a woman aged 25 to 45 in good health.

The DNA of the CDR3 is TGCAGCTCCCGGGACTCTGGGGCCAACGTCCTGACTTTC. Its translation: CSSRDSGANVLTF. The V and J genes are TRBV29-1 and TRBJ2-6; D may be TRBD2 (5 bases). The CDR3 loop spans 13 amino acids. From germline, CDR1 is SQVTM and CDR2 ANQGSEA. The V end was cut by 8 bases, the J end by 0 bases, with 8 bases between.